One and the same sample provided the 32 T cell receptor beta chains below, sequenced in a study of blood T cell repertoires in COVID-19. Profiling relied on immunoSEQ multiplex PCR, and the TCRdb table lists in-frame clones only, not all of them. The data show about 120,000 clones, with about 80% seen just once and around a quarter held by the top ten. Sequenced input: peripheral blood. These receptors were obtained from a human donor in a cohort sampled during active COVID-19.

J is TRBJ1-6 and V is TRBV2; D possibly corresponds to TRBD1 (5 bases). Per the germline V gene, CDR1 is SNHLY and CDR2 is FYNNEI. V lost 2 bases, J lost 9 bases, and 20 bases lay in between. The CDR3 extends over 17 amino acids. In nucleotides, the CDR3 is TGTGCCAGCAGTGAATCGGGAATCGGGGGATGGGGTTCACCCCTCCACTTT. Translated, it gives CASSESGIGGWGSPLHF. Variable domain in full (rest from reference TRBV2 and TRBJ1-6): EPEVTQTPSHQVTQMGQEVILRCVPISNHLYFYWYRQILGQKVEFLVSFYNNEISEKSEIFDDQFSVERPDGSNFTLKIRSTKLEDSAMYFCASSESGIGGWGSPLHFGNGTRLTVT.

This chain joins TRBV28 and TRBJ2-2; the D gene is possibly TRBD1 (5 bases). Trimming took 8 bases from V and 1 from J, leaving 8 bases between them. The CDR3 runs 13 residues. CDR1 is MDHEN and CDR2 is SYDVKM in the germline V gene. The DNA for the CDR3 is TGTGCCAGCGACACAGGGAACACCGGGGAGCTGTTTTTT. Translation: CASDTGNTGELFF.

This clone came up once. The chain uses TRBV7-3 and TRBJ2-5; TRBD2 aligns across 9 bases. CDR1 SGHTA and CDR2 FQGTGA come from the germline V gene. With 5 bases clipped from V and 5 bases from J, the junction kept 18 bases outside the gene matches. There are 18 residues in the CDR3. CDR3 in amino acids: CASSPAGGGGRAPETQYF. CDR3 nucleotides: TGTGCCAGCAGCCCCGCAGGGGGGGGCGGGAGGGCCCCTGAGACCCAGTACTTC.

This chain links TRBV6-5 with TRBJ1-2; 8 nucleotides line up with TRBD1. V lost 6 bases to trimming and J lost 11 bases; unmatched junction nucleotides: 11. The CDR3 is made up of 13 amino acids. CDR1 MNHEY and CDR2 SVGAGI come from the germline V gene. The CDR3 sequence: CASRRSGGGIYTF. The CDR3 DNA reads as TGTGCCAGCAGACGCTCAGGGGGCGGAATTTACACCTTC.

The CDR3 reads CATSRATGRTGELFF. The CDR3, as DNA: TGTGCCACCAGCAGAGCGACAGGGCGGACCGGGGAGCTGTTTTTT. The chain recombines TRBV15 with TRBJ2-2; 7 bases match TRBD1. The CDR3 sequence is 15 residues long. CDR1 LNHNV and CDR2 YYDKDF come from the germline V gene (reference sequence). V shed 1 base, J shed 5 bases, and the junction held 4 bases outside the gene matches.

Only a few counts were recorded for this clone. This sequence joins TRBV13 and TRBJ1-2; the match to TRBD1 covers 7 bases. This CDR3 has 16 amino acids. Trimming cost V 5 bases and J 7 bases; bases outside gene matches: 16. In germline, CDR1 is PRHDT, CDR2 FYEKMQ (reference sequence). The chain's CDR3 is CASSLLGQVVWSGYTF. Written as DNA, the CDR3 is TGTGCCAGCAGCCTCCTCGGACAGGTGGTTTGGAGTGGCTACACCTTC.

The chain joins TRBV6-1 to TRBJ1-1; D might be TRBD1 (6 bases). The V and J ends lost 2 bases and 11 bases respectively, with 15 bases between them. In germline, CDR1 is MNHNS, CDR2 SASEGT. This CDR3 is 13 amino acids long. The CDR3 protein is CASSEPQGRGAFF. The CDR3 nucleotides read TGTGCCAGCAGTGAACCCCAGGGGCGGGGGGCTTTCTTT.

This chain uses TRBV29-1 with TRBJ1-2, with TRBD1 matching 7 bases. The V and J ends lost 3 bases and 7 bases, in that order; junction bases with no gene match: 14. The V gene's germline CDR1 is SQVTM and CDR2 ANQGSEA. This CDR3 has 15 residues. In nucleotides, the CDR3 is TGCAGCGTTGAGGACGACGACAGGGTAAGGGCTGGCTACACCTTC. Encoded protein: CSVEDDDRVRAGYTF. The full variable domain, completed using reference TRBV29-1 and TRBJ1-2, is SAVISQKPSRDICQRGTSLTIQCQVDSQVTMMFWYRQQPGQSLTLIATANQGSEATYESGFVIDKFPISRPNLTFSTLTVSNMSPEDSSIYLCSVEDDDRVRAGYTFGSGTRLTVV.

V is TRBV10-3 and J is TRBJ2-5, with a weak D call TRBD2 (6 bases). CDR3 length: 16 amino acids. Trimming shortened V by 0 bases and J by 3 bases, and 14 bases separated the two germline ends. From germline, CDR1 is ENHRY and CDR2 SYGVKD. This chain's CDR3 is CAISESIFAGKETQYF. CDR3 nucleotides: TGTGCCATCAGTGAGTCGATTTTTGCGGGGAAAGAGACCCAGTACTTC.

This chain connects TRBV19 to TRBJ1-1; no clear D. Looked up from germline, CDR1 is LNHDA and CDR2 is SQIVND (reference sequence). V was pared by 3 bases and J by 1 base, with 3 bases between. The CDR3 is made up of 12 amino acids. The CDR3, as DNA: TGTGCCAGTAGTATCCAGAACACTGAAGCTTTCTTT. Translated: CASSIQNTEAFF.

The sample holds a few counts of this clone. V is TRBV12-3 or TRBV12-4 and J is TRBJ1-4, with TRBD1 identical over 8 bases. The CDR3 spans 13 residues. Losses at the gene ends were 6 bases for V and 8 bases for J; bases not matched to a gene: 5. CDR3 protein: CASRRQGNEKLFF. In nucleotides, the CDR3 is TGTGCCAGCAGGCGACAGGGGAACGAAAAACTGTTTTTT.

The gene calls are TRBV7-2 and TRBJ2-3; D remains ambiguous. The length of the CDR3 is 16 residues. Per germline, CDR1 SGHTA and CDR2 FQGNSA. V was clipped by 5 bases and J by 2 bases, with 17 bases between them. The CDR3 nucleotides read TGTGCCAGCAGCCCCTCCCAGGTTTCTTACACAGATACGCAGTATTTT. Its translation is CASSPSQVSYTDTQYF.

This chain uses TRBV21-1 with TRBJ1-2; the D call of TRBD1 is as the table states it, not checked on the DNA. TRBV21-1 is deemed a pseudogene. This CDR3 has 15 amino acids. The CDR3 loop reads CASSNGPGATYGYTF. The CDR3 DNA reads TGTGCCAGCAGCAACGGCCCAGGGGCTACCTATGGCTACACCTTC.

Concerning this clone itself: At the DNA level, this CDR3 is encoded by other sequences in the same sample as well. CDR3 loop: CAWRRTGTTGELFF. DNA for the CDR3: TGTGCCTGGAGGAGGACAGGGACGACCGGGGAGCTGTTTTTT. The rearrangement links TRBV30 to TRBJ2-2; TRBD1 matches 8 bases. Germline V CDR1 and CDR2: GTSNPN, SVGIG (reference sequence). The trim removed 3 bases at V and 5 bases at J, leaving 5 bases unmatched. This CDR3 is built from 14 residues.

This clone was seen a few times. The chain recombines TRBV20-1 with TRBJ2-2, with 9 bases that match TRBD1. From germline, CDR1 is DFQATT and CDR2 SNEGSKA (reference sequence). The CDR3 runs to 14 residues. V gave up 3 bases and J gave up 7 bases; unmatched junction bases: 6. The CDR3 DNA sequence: TGCAGTGCTAGTATACAGGGGGCGGGCGGGGAGCTGTTTTTT. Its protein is CSASIQGAGGELFF.

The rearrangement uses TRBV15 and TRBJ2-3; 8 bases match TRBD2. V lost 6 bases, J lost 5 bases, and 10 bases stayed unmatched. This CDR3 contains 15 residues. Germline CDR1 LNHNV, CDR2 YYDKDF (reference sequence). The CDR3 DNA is TGTGCCACCAGTCGGAGCGGGGGAGGTAAAGATACGCAGTATTTT. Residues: CATSRSGGGKDTQYF. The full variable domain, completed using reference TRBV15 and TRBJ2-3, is DAMVIQNPRYQVTQFGKPVTLSCSQTLNHNVMYWYQQKSSQAPKLLFHYYDKDFNNEADTPDNFQSRRPNTSFCFLDIRSPGLGDTAMYLCATSRSGGGKDTQYFGPGTRLTVL.

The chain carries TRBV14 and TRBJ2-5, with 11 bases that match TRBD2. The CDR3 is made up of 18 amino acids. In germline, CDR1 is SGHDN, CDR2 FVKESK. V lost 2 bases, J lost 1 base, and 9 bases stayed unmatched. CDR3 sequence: CASSQRNLAGGPQETQYF. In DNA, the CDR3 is TGTGCCAGCAGCCAACGGAACCTAGCGGGAGGACCCCAAGAGACCCAGTACTTC.

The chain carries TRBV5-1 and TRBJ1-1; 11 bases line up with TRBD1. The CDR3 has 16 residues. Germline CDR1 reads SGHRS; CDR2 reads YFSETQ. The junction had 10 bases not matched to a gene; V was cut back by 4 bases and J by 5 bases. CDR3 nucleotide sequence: TGCGCCAGCAGCGGGGACTCCGGGACAGGGGGGACTGAAGCTTTCTTT. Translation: CASSGDSGTGGTEAFF.

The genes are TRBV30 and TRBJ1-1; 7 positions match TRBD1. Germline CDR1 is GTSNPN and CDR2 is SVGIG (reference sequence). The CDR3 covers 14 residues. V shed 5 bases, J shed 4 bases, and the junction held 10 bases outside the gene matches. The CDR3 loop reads CAWLDRVGATEAFF. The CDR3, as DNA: TGTGCCTGGCTAGACAGGGTTGGGGCCACTGAAGCTTTCTTT.

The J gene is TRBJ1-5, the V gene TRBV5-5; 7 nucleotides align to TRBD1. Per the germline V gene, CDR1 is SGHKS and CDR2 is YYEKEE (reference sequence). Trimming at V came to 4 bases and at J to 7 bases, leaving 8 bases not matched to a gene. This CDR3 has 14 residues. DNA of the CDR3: TGTGCCAGCAGCCAGACAGGGATTGACCAGCCCCAGCATTTT. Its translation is CASSQTGIDQPQHF.

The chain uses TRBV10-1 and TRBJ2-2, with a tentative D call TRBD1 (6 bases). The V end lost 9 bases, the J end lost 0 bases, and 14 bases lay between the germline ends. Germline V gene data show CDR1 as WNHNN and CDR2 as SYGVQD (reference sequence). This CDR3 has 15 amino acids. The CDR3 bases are TGCGCCAGAGGGTTCCGGGACACGAACACCGGGGAGCTGTTTTTT. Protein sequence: CARGFRDTNTGELFF.

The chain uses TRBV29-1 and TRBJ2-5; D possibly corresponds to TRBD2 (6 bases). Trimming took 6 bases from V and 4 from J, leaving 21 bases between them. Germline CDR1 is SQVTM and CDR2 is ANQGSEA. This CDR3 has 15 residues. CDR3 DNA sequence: TGCAGCGTCGCTGGGTCTCAATGGGGACTAGAGACCCAGTACTTC. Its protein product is CSVAGSQWGLETQYF. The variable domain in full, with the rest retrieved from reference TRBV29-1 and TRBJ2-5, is SAVISQKPSRDICQRGTSLTIQCQVDSQVTMMFWYRQQPGQSLTLIATANQGSEATYESGFVIDKFPISRPNLTFSTLTVSNMSPEDSSIYLCSVAGSQWGLETQYFGPGTRLLVL.

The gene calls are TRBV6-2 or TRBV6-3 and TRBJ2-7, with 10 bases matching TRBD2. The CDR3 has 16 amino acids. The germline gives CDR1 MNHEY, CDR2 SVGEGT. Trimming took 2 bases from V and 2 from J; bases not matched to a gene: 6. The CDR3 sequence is CASSYHEAGGPYEQYF. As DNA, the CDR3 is TGTGCCAGCAGTTACCATGAAGCGGGGGGGCCCTACGAGCAGTACTTC.

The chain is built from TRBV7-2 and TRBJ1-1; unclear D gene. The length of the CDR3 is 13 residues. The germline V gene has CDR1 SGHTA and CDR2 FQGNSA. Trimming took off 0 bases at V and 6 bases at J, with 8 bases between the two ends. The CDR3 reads CASSLAGRAEAFF. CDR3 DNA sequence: TGTGCCAGCAGCTTAGCAGGGAGGGCTGAAGCTTTCTTT.

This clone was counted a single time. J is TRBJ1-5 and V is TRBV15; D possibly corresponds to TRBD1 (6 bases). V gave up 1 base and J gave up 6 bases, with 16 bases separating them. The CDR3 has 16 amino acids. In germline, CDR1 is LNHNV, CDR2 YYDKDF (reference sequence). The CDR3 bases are TGTGCCACCAGCAGAGTAGTGGTACAGGGTCTTCAGCCCCAGCATTTT. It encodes CATSRVVVQGLQPQHF.

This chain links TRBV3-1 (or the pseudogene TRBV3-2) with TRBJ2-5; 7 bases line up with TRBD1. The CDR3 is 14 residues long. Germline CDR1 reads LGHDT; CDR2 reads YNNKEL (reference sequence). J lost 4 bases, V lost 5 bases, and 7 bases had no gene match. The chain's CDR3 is CASSTKSGGETQYF. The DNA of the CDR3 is TGTGCCAGCAGCACCAAATCAGGGGGAGAGACCCAGTACTTC.

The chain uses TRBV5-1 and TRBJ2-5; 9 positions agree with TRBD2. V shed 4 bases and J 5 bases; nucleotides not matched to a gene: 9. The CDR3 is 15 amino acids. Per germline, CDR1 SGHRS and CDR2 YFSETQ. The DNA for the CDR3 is TGCGCCAGCAGCCTTGGCGGGGGGGCCGCCGAGACCCAGTACTTC. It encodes CASSLGGGAAETQYF. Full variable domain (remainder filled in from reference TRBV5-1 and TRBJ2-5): KAGVTQTPRYLIKTRGQQVTLSCSPISGHRSVSWYQQTPGQGLQFLFEYFSETQRNKGNFPGRFSGRQFSNSRSEMNVSTLELGDSALYLCASSLGGGAAETQYFGPGTRLLVL.

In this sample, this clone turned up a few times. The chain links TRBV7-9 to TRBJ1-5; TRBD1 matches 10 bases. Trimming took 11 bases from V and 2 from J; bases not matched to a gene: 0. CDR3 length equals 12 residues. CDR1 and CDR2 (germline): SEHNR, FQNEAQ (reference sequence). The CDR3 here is CAGQGGNQPQHF. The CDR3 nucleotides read TGTGCCGGACAGGGGGGCAATCAGCCCCAGCATTTT.

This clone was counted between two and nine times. The CDR3 DNA is TGTGCCAGCAGCTCTGGCGGGGGGACGGGCGGGGAGCAGTTCTTC. Translation: CASSSGGGTGGEQFF. V gene TRBV7-8 combines with J gene TRBJ2-1; 8 bases are a match to TRBD2. With V trimmed by 4 bases and J by 10 bases, 12 bases remained unmatched. This CDR3 spans 15 amino acids. Germline V gene data show CDR1 as SGHVS and CDR2 as FQNEAQ.

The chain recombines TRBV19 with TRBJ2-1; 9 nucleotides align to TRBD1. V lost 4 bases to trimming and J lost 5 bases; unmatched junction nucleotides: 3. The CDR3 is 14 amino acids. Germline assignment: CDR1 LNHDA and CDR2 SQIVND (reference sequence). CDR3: CASSKDRGNNEQFF. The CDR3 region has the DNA TGTGCCAGTAGTAAGGACAGGGGCAACAATGAGCAGTTCTTC. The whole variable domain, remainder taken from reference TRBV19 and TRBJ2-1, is DGGITQSPKYLFRKEGQNVTLSCEQNLNHDAMYWYRQDPGQGLRLIYYSQIVNDFQKGDIAEGYSVSREKKESFPLTVTSAQKNPTAFYLCASSKDRGNNEQFFGPGTRLTVL.

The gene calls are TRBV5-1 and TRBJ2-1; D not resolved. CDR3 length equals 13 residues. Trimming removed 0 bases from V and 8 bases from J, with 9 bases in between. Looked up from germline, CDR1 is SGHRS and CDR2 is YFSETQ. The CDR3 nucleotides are TGCGCCAGCAGCTTGGCCTTGGGCTATGAGCAGTTCTTC. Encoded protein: CASSLALGYEQFF.

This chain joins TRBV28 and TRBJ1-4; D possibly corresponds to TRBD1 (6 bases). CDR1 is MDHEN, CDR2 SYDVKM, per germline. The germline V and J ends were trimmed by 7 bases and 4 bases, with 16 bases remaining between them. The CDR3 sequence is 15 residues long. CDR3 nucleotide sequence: TGTGCCAGCACAGGGACAACCGGGATTAATGAAAAACTGTTTTTT. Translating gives CASTGTTGINEKLFF.